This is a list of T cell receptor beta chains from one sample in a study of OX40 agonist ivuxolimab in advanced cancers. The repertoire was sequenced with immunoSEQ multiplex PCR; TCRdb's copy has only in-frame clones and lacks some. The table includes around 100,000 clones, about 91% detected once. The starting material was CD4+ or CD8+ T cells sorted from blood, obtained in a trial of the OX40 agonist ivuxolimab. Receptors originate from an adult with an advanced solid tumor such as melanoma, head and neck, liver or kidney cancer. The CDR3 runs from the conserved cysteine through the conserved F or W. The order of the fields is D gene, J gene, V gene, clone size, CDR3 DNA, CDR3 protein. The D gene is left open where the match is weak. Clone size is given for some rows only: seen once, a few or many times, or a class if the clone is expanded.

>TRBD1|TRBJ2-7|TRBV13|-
TGTGCCAGCAGAGTACAGACAGGGGTCGTGGGCGAGCAGTACTTC
CASRVQTGVVGEQYF
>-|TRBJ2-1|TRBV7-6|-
TGTGCCAGCAGCCCCCCGACTCTCTCCTACAATGAGCAGTTCTTC
CASSPPTLSYNEQFF
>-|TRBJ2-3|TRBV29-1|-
TGCAGCGTTGACGGGGGAGGACGGCAAAGGCGAGATACGCAGTATTTT
CSVDGGGRQRRDTQYF
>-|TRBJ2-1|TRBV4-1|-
TGCGCCAGCAGCCCCGTCTACTACAATGAGCAGTTCTTC
CASSPVYYNEQFF
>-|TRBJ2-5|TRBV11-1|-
TGTGCCAGCAGCCCGTTTACACAAGAGACCCAGTACTTC
CASSPFTQETQYF
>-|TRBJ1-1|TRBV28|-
TGTGCCAGCAGTCCCATACTAAACACTGAAGCTTTCTTT
CASSPILNTEAFF
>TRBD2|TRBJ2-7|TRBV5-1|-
TGCGCCAGCAGCTTGAAACAAGCGGGAGGAACCGAGCAGTACTTC
CASSLKQAGGTEQYF
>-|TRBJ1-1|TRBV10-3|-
TGTGCCATACGCTTGGACAGTTTGGAGAACACTGAAGCTTTCTTT
CAIRLDSLENTEAFF
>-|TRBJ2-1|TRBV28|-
TGTGCCAGCAGTCAAAAAGTCCCGTTCTTC
CASSQKVPFF
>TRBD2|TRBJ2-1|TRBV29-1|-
TGCAGCGTTGGGGGGACTAGCGGGAGCAGCAATGAGCAGTTCTTC
CSVGGTSGSSNEQFF
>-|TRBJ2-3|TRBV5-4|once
TGTGCCAGCACCCTCAGGGGTCGGACAGATACGCAGTATTTT
CASTLRGRTDTQYF
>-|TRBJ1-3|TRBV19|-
TGTGCCAGTAGTATAAAGGGACCGGGTATCTCTGGAAACACCATATATTTT
CASSIKGPGISGNTIYF
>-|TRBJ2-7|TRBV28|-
TGTGCCAGCAGCAATTCCTACGAGCAGTACTTC
CASSNSYEQYF
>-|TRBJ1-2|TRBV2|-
TGTGCCAGCCTGGGAGAGGGAGATGGCTACACCTTC
CASLGEGDGYTF
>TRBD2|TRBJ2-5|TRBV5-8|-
TGTGCCAGCAGCTCGTCGGGGGGGCCGGGGGAGACCCAGTACTTC
CASSSSGGPGETQYF
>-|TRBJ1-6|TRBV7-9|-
TGTGCCAGCAGCTTAGACGGGCCACTCAAGGTTAATTCACCCCTCCACTTT
CASSLDGPLKVNSPLHF
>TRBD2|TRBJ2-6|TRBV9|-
TGTGCCAGCAGCGTAGTGCGGGGGGGCCACCCAAGATCTGGGGCCAACGTCCTGACTTTC
CASSVVRGGHPRSGANVLTF
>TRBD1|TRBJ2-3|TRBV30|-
TGTGCCTGGAGTGTTCCGGGACAGGGCACAGATACGCAGTATTTT
CAWSVPGQGTDTQYF
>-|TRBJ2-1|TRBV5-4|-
TGTGCCAGCAGCTTGACTAGCCAGAGCGGGCAGTTCTTC
CASSLTSQSGQFF
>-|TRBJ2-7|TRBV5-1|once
TGCGCCAGCAGCTTGGTCGCGCAGGGGAGCTACGAGCAGTACTTC
CASSLVAQGSYEQYF
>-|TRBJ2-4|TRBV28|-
TGTGCCAGCAGTTCTCCTAGGCCGATAGCCAAAAACATTCAGTACTTC
CASSSPRPIAKNIQYF
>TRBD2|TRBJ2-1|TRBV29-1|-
TGCAGCGCGGGGGGGCGGTACAATGAGCAGTTCTTC
CSAGGRYNEQFF
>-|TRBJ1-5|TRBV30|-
TGTGCCTGGAGTGTACAGCTAAATCAGCCCCAGCATTTT
CAWSVQLNQPQHF
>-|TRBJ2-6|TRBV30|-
TGTGCCTGGAGGCCTGGGGCCAACGTCCTGACTTTC
CAWRPGANVLTF
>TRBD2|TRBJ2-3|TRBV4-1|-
TGCGCCAGCAGCCAAGAGGGAGGGTACGGGACAGATACGCAGTATTTT
CASSQEGGYGTDTQYF
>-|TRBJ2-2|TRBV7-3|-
TGTGCCAGCAGCTTGAATTTGCCCGGGGAGCTGTTTTTT
CASSLNLPGELFF